The 3 T cell receptor beta chains given below trace back to one sample, sequenced in a study of cytomegalovirus exposure and HLA in healthy donors. Primers included in the PCR were 60 Vbeta and 13 Jbeta primers. Assay: immunoSEQ multiplex PCR; the TCRdb copy retains only in-frame clones and omits some. The table has 130,000 or so clones, 73% seen once. Sequences were obtained from PBMCs. These receptor sequences come from a woman aged 40 to 50 in good health and CMV-seropositive.

The chain employs TRBV19 and TRBJ1-6; tentatively, D is TRBD1 (5 bases). CDR3 size: 13 residues. V was shortened by 6 bases and J by 10 bases, with 13 bases between the two germline ends. Germline V CDR1 and CDR2: LNHDA, SQIVND (reference sequence). The CDR3 spells CASSKGVISPLHF. The CDR3 DNA sequence: TGTGCCAGTAGCAAAGGGGTTATCTCACCCCTCCACTTT.

The V and J genes are TRBV6-5 and TRBJ1-1; D may be TRBD1 (6 bases). V was pared by 0 bases and J by 5 bases, with 13 bases between. CDR1 is MNHEY and CDR2 is SVGAGI in the germline V gene. The CDR3 runs 15 residues. Here the CDR3 reads CASSYSRQAKTEAFF. CDR3 nucleotide sequence: TGTGCCAGCAGTTACTCGAGACAGGCAAAGACTGAAGCTTTCTTT.

The CDR3 region has the DNA TGTGCCAGTAGTAAGGACAGTCTTTACGAGCAGTACTTC. Protein: CASSKDSLYEQYF. This chain uses TRBV7-6 with TRBJ2-7; a possible D gene is TRBD1 (6 bases). Germline V gene lookup returns CDR1 SGHVS and CDR2 FNYEAQ. V dropped 9 bases and J dropped 4 bases, with 16 bases sitting between them. This CDR3 comprises 13 residues. Complete variable domain (other parts from reference TRBV7-6 and TRBJ2-7): GAGVSQSPRYKVTKRGQDVALRCDPISGHVSLYWYRQALGQGPEFLTYFNYEAQQDKSGLPNDRFSAERPEGSISTLTIQRTEQRDSAMYRCASSKDSLYEQYFGPGTRLTVT.